The next 31 T cell receptor beta chains were all read from a single sample in a study of blood T cell repertoires in COVID-19. Measured with immunoSEQ multiplex PCR; TCRdb has only the in-frame clones, and not every one. The data contain 55,000 to 70,000 clones, roughly 87% of them singletons. The sample consisted of peripheral blood. Every receptor here comes from a woman in her late teens or twenties with acute or convalescent COVID-19.

The chain couples TRBV5-5 to TRBJ2-4; D is possibly TRBD1 (5 bases). The germline gives CDR1 SGHKS, CDR2 YYEKEE (reference sequence). The CDR3 is made up of 15 amino acids. V dropped 3 bases and J dropped 6 bases, with 16 bases sitting between them. CDR3 region: CASSSTDRHGNIQYF. The CDR3 coding sequence is TGTGCCAGCAGCTCGACCGACAGACATGGAAACATTCAGTACTTC.

The rearrangement uses TRBV19 and TRBJ2-3; D is possibly TRBD1 (6 bases). V lost 5 bases to trimming and J lost 0 bases, with 12 bases between them. This CDR3 region has 15 residues. Per germline, CDR1 LNHDA and CDR2 SQIVND (reference sequence). CDR3 amino acids: CASSGDISSTDTQYF. As DNA, the CDR3 is TGTGCCAGTAGTGGGGACATCTCGAGCACAGATACGCAGTATTTT.

This clone was detected once. The V gene is TRBV21-1, the J gene TRBJ2-7; the table's D call of TRBD2 was not tested on the DNA. TRBV21-1 is classified as a pseudogene. This CDR3 has 17 amino acids. Here the CDR3 reads CASSTPGTSGSKREQYF. CDR3 DNA sequence: TGTGCCAGCAGCACTCCCGGGACTAGCGGGAGTAAGCGCGAGCAGTACTTC.

This clone was detected only once. V is TRBV11-3 and J is TRBJ2-7; 8 positions agree with TRBD2. The ends lost 5 bases at V and 4 bases at J; junction bases unmatched: 13. Germline-derived CDR1 and CDR2 are SGHNT and YENEEA. CDR3 size: 16 residues. The CDR3 sequence: CASSRRLARDRYEQYF. CDR3 coding DNA: TGTGCCAGCAGCCGGCGACTAGCGCGAGATCGTTACGAGCAGTACTTC.

This sequence joins TRBV5-1 and TRBJ2-2; a weak D match, TRBD1 (5 bases). The CDR3 is 15 residues long. Trimming shortened V by 1 base and J by 4 bases, and 11 bases separated the two germline ends. Germline V gene lookup returns CDR1 SGHRS and CDR2 YFSETQ. The CDR3 DNA reads TGCGCCAGCAGCTTGATGACAGCCTTCACCGGGGAGCTGTTTTTT. Translating gives CASSLMTAFTGELFF.

This clone was found once. The chain uses TRBV3-1 (or the pseudogene TRBV3-2) and TRBJ2-3; no definite D call. Trimming removed 4 bases from V and 2 bases from J, with 16 bases in between. CDR1 LGHDT and CDR2 YNNKEL come from the germline V gene (reference sequence). The CDR3 is made up of 16 amino acids. In nucleotides, the CDR3 is TGTGCCAGCAGCCCTATGGCGCCGGGTACCACAGATACGCAGTATTTT. It is translated as CASSPMAPGTTDTQYF.

The CDR3 DNA is TGTGCCAGCAGCATCCCTGGGGGGGCAACTAATGAAAAACTGTTTTTT. It yields the protein CASSIPGGATNEKLFF. This chain uses TRBV28 with TRBJ1-4; the D gene is possibly TRBD1 (5 bases). The CDR3 length is 16 residues. Trimming removed 6 bases from V and 0 bases from J, with 14 bases in between. The V gene's germline CDR1 is MDHEN and CDR2 SYDVKM.

This clone was recorded only once. The V call is TRBV9, the J call TRBJ1-4; TRBD1 agrees at 10 bases. V shed 4 bases and J 8 bases; nucleotides not matched to a gene: 8. Germline loops: CDR1 SGDLS, CDR2 YYNGEE. This CDR3 has 15 residues. The CDR3 bases are TGTGCCAGCAGCCCCCGACAGGGGGCGCGGGAAAAACTGTTTTTT. Translating gives CASSPRQGAREKLFF.

The table lists this clone with a few counts. This chain joins TRBV27 and TRBJ1-5; maybe TRBD1 (5 bases). The CDR3 has 15 residues. Trimming shortened V by 3 bases and J by 4 bases, and 13 bases separated the two germline ends. The germline V gene has CDR1 MNHEY and CDR2 SMNVEV (reference sequence). Here the CDR3 reads CASSFQGVGNQPQHF. In nucleotides, the CDR3 is TGTGCCAGCAGTTTTCAAGGGGTTGGGAATCAGCCCCAGCATTTT.

The genes are TRBV3-1 (or the pseudogene TRBV3-2) and TRBJ2-5, with D possibly TRBD2 on 7 matching bases. V was shortened by 0 bases and J by 5 bases, with 13 bases between the two germline ends. The CDR3 sequence is 15 residues long. The germline gives CDR1 LGHDT, CDR2 YNNKEL (reference sequence). CDR3 loop: CASSQDWGGPETQYF. In DNA, the CDR3 is TGTGCCAGCAGCCAAGATTGGGGGGGCCCGGAGACCCAGTACTTC.

The chain carries TRBV7-2 and TRBJ2-7, with 10 bases identical to TRBD1. The trim removed 1 base at V and 1 base at J, leaving 10 bases unmatched. Germline CDR1 is SGHTA and CDR2 is FQGNSA. The CDR3 is made up of 18 amino acids. The CDR3 DNA is TGTGCCAGCAGCTTAGTAGGCCCCGGGACAGGGGATTCCTACGAGCAGTACTTC. Its translation: CASSLVGPGTGDSYEQYF.

The chain is built from TRBV28 and TRBJ2-5; 14 positions agree with TRBD2. The V segment lost 5 bases and the J segment 2 bases; nucleotides outside the gene matches: 7. The germline V gene encodes CDR1 MDHEN and CDR2 SYDVKM. The CDR3 loop spans 17 amino acids. The CDR3 reads CASSGLGLAGVQETQYF. The CDR3 bases are TGTGCCAGCAGTGGATTGGGACTAGCGGGGGTACAAGAGACCCAGTACTTC.

This clone showed up just once. V gene TRBV2 combines with J gene TRBJ2-1; D gene ambiguous. The CDR3 sequence is 13 residues long. The ends were cut back, 2 bases at V and 1 base at J, with 3 bases in the middle. CDR1 SNHLY and CDR2 FYNNEI come from the germline V gene. CDR3 DNA sequence: TGTGCCAGCAGTGAAATATCCTACAATGAGCAGTTCTTC. Translated, it gives CASSEISYNEQFF.

The chain uses TRBV7-6 and TRBJ2-3; 8 nucleotides agree with TRBD1. Per the germline V gene, CDR1 is SGHVS and CDR2 is FNYEAQ. The CDR3 contains 15 residues. V gave up 5 bases and J gave up 0 bases; unmatched junction bases: 4. CDR3 residues: CASSPQGASTDTQYF. For the CDR3, the DNA is TGTGCCAGCAGCCCTCAGGGGGCTAGCACAGATACGCAGTATTTT.

The rearrangement links TRBV15 to TRBJ1-5; 7 nucleotides align to TRBD1. After removal of 0 bases from V and 5 bases from J, the junction contained 4 bases not matched to a gene. In germline, CDR1 is LNHNV, CDR2 YYDKDF (reference sequence). The CDR3 spans 15 residues. The CDR3 reads CATSREEQGHQPQHF. CDR3 bases: TGTGCCACCAGCAGAGAGGAACAGGGGCATCAGCCCCAGCATTTT.

V is TRBV29-1 and J is TRBJ1-2; TRBD1 agrees at 8 bases. From germline, CDR1 is SQVTM and CDR2 ANQGSEA. The V segment lost 6 bases and the J segment 10 bases; nucleotides outside the gene matches: 7. The CDR3 runs to 11 residues. In DNA form, the CDR3 reads TGCAGCGTCCGGACAGGGACCGTCTACACCTTC. Translated, it gives CSVRTGTVYTF.

The rearrangement joins TRBV10-1 to TRBJ2-1; 11 bases match TRBD2. J gave up 10 bases and V 0 bases, and 8 bases lay outside the gene matches. CDR3 length: 16 residues. Germline V gene sequence: CDR1 WNHNN, CDR2 SYGVQD (reference sequence). The chain's CDR3 is CASSESRLIAGGEQFF. In DNA form, the CDR3 reads TGCGCCAGCAGTGAGTCGCGGTTAATAGCGGGGGGGGAGCAGTTCTTC.

The V and J genes are TRBV4-2 and TRBJ1-2, with 7 bases lining up with TRBD1. The CDR3 is made up of 15 amino acids. Trimming removed 4 bases from V and 4 bases from J; junction bases left unmatched: 9. CDR1 LGHNA and CDR2 YNFKEQ come from the germline V gene. As DNA, the CDR3 is TGTGCCAGCAGCCGAGATATCCGGGACAGCTATGGCTACACCTTC. Its protein is CASSRDIRDSYGYTF.

This CDR3 reads CASSPTGFTTDTQYF. The CDR3 DNA is TGTGCCAGCAGCCCAACAGGGTTTACCACAGATACGCAGTATTTT. The rearrangement links TRBV7-2 to TRBJ2-3; D perhaps matches TRBD1 (6 bases). The CDR3 has 15 amino acids. Trimming removed 5 bases from V and 2 bases from J, with 14 bases in between. The V gene's germline CDR1 is SGHTA and CDR2 FQGNSA.

The chain recombines TRBV5-1 with TRBJ1-2; 7 bases are shared with TRBD1. The germline V gene has CDR1 SGHRS and CDR2 YFSETQ. The V gene end was trimmed by 3 bases and the J gene end by 6 bases; junction bases not matched to a gene: 8. The CDR3 has 14 residues. The CDR3 DNA is TGCGCCAGCAGCTCAGGATCAGGGGGAGATGGCTACACCTTC. Amino acids: CASSSGSGGDGYTF.

This clone occurred once. The chain recombines TRBV11-2 with TRBJ2-1; no firm D call. V gave up 5 bases and J gave up 5 bases, with 10 bases separating them. The length of the CDR3 is 13 residues. Germline V gene sequence: CDR1 SGHAT, CDR2 FQNNGV. The CDR3 coding sequence is TGTGCCAGCAGCCTCAGTACCCACAATGAGCAGTTCTTC. It specifies CASSLSTHNEQFF.

The chain uses TRBV20-1 and TRBJ1-2; D is undetermined. The germline V gene encodes CDR1 DFQATT and CDR2 SNEGSKA (reference sequence). Trimming left V 3 bases short and J 2 bases short, with 10 bases between. The CDR3 contains 13 residues. CDR3 sequence reads: CSASQAGNYGYTF. CDR3 DNA sequence: TGCAGTGCTAGTCAAGCAGGAAACTATGGCTACACCTTC.

J is TRBJ2-7 and V is TRBV9; 9 bases map to TRBD1. CDR1 SGDLS and CDR2 YYNGEE come from the germline V gene. J lost 7 bases, V lost 2 bases, and 16 bases had no gene match. CDR3 length: 17 amino acids. The CDR3 sequence is CASSVLATEGTGSEQYF. CDR3 DNA sequence: TGTGCCAGCAGCGTTCTCGCTACAGAAGGGACAGGGAGTGAGCAGTACTTC.

On this clone itself: Mismatch with germline at one junction end may stem from a read error. V gene TRBV6-6 combines with J gene TRBJ1-2; maybe TRBD1 (5 bases). The CDR3 has 9 residues. Germline values: CDR1 MNHNY, CDR2 SVGAGI (reference sequence). The CDR3 spells CASSYGAPF. In DNA form, the CDR3 reads TGTGCCAGCAGTTATGGGGCGCCCTTC.

V gene TRBV11-1 combines with J gene TRBJ1-1; 7 positions match TRBD1. From germline, CDR1 is SGHAT and CDR2 FQDESV (reference sequence). V shed 3 bases and J 1 base; nucleotides not matched to a gene: 2. The CDR3 covers 14 residues. CDR3 in amino acids: CASSLTGSNTEAFF. The CDR3 nucleotides read TGTGCCAGCAGCTTGACAGGGTCGAACACTGAAGCTTTCTTT.

J is TRBJ2-1 and V is TRBV30; 8 bases are a match to TRBD2. The CDR3 is 14 residues long. Germline V gives CDR1 GTSNPN, CDR2 SVGIG (reference sequence). V lost 2 bases and J lost 6; bases outside the gene matches: 6. CDR3 nucleotides: TGTGCCTGGAGTTGGGGACTAGGGGCCAATGAGCAGTTCTTC. Protein: CAWSWGLGANEQFF.

The chain joins TRBV6-5 to TRBJ2-1, with D perhaps TRBD1 (5 bases). This CDR3 spans 14 amino acids. V lost 7 bases, J lost 6 bases, and 16 bases lay in between. The germline CDR1 and CDR2 sequences are MNHEY and SVGAGI. The CDR3 nucleotides are TGTGCCAGCATCGGCAGGGTATTAGGCAATGAGCAGTTCTTC. It codes for CASIGRVLGNEQFF.

The J gene is TRBJ2-7, the V gene TRBV4-3, with TRBD2 matching 7 bases. The CDR3 runs 15 residues. V gave up 0 bases and J gave up 3 bases; unmatched junction bases: 5. Germline values: CDR1 LGHNA, CDR2 YSLEER. The DNA for the CDR3 is TGCGCCAGCAGCCAAGATACTAGCGAGGACTACGAGCAGTACTTC. The encoded protein is CASSQDTSEDYEQYF.

V gene TRBV2 combines with J gene TRBJ2-5; the match to TRBD2 covers 11 bases. There are 16 residues in the CDR3. V was pared by 2 bases and J by 1 base, with 3 bases of the junction left unmatched. Germline assignment: CDR1 SNHLY and CDR2 FYNNEI. CDR3 amino acids: CASSETLAGGQETQYF. CDR3 coding DNA: TGTGCCAGCAGTGAAACCCTAGCGGGGGGCCAAGAGACCCAGTACTTC.

The chain couples TRBV6-5 to TRBJ1-1; 7 bases agree with TRBD1. Germline trimming cut 8 bases from V and 1 base from J; bases unmatched to any gene: 10. The CDR3 totals 15 residues. Per germline, CDR1 MNHEY and CDR2 SVGAGI. CDR3 nucleotides: TGTGCCAGCTACATTTGGACAGGTAGGAACACTGAAGCTTTCTTT. Protein: CASYIWTGRNTEAFF.

V and J are TRBV5-1 and TRBJ2-5; 8 bases are shared with TRBD1. The CDR3 consists of 15 residues. Per the germline V gene, CDR1 is SGHRS and CDR2 is YFSETQ. Unmatched junction bases numbered 6, after V lost 0 bases and J lost 5 bases. CDR3 DNA sequence: TGCGCCAGCAGCTTGGGGACAGGGCCGGAGGAGACCCAGTACTTC. This encodes CASSLGTGPEETQYF.